The entry below gives a single T cell receptor beta chain sequence along with its context. CDR3 length equals 14 residues. From germline, CDR1 is SGHDT and CDR2 YYEEEE. Between the trimmed V and J ends, which lost 2 bases and 2 bases, there was a span of 8 bases. These data originate in a study of ipilimumab plus nivolumab after autologous stem cell transplantation. Study as a whole: A median of 8 nivolumab and 4 or 5 ipilimumab doses were given. DLBCL patients had primary refractory or relapsed disease.

The protocol was immunoSEQ multiplex PCR, while the TCRdb copy is restricted to in-frame clones and leaves out a portion. The table shows some 87,000 clones, with 83% occurring only once. This sequence joins TRBV5-6 and TRBJ1-5; the D is unclear. The sequencing used PBMCs, collected in a trial of ipilimumab plus nivolumab as post-transplant consolidation. The source of this sequence is a male donor with diffuse large B-cell lymphoma. The CDR3 DNA reads as TGTGCCAGCAGCTTCGGGTATCGCAATCAGCCCCAGCATTTT. Translating it yields CASSFGYRNQPQHF.